This T cell receptor (beta chain) was found in a study of T-cell reconstitution after alpha-beta-depleted transplantation in children. A TCRbeta library incorporating unique molecular identifiers was prepared. TCRdb reprocessed the PCR reads with MiXCR, giving one entry per CDR3 protein. The sample carries 500,000 or so distinct CDR3 sequences, approximately 30% recorded once. Germline assignment: CDR1 SGHRS and CDR2 YFSETQ. This CDR3 region has 16 residues. Losses at the gene ends were 2 bases for V and 5 bases for J; bases not matched to a gene: 12. This specimen was PBMCs from the stem cell graft donor, taken from the stem cell graft. The sequence came from a human donor who donated a stem cell graft to a child with aplastic anemia. This chain connects TRBV5-1 to TRBJ1-1; 7 bases map to TRBD1. The CDR3 DNA follows: TGCGCCAGCAGCTTCTGGGGCCAGGGGGGTGATACTGAAGCTTTCTTT. Protein: CASSFWGQGGDTEAFF.